This passage covers 32 T cell receptor beta chains from one sample sequenced in a study of Ad26.COV2.S vaccination and SARS-CoV-2 variants. Libraries were prepared by immunoSEQ multiplex PCR; TCRdb keeps only in-frame clonotypes and omits some of them. The repertoire holds roughly 460,000 clones, roughly 87% seen once, with more than 1.5% in the top ten. Sample treatment: roughly 19 received Ad26.COV2.S at low or high dose, single or two shots; a few received placebo; per-sample allocation not given. The study sampled participants on day 63 after the first vaccine or placebo injection. The sample here was peripheral blood, taken in a trial of Ad26.COV2.S vaccine versus placebo. These receptors were collected from a person aged 18-65 years who received the Ad26.COV2.S COVID-19 vaccine or a placebo.

This clone appeared a single time. The V call is TRBV3-1 (or the pseudogene TRBV3-2), the J call TRBJ1-1, with D unresolved. The germline gives CDR1 LGHDT, CDR2 YNNKEL (reference sequence). The CDR3 length is 11 residues. Between the trimmed V and J ends, which lost 3 bases and 6 bases, there was a span of 5 bases. The CDR3 bases are TGTGCCAGCAGCCAGCGGGCTGAAGCTTTCTTT. This encodes CASSQRAEAFF.

V gene TRBV7-3 combines with J gene TRBJ2-3; D might be TRBD1 (7 bases). The CDR3 is 14 residues long. CDR1 and CDR2 (germline): SGHTA, FQGTGA. The V end was cut by 5 bases, the J end by 2 bases, with 11 bases between. The chain's CDR3 is CASSLRGDTDTQYF. In DNA, the CDR3 is TGTGCCAGCAGCCTCAGGGGGGACACAGATACGCAGTATTTT.

The V call is TRBV18, the J call TRBJ2-7; D is unclear. Germline assignment: CDR1 KGHSH and CDR2 LQKENI. The CDR3 extends over 13 amino acids. V shed 5 bases and J shed 2 bases, with 10 bases lying between them. The CDR3 here is CASSYTVPYEQYF. The DNA of the CDR3 is TGTGCCAGCTCATACACCGTCCCCTACGAGCAGTACTTC.

V is TRBV7-2 and J is TRBJ2-1; 12 bases are a match to TRBD1. CDR3 length: 13 residues. Per the germline V gene, CDR1 is SGHTA and CDR2 is FQGNSA. With V trimmed by 8 bases and J by 11 bases, 7 bases remained unmatched. Here the CDR3 DNA reads TGTGCCAGCCTCGGGACAGGGGGCATCAAGCAGTTCTTC. Protein: CASLGTGGIKQFF.

The chain carries TRBV5-1 and TRBJ1-5, with no clear D. CDR1 and CDR2 from the germline V gene are SGHRS and YFSETQ. V was pared by 0 bases and J by 0 bases, with 7 bases between. The CDR3 spans 15 residues. This chain's CDR3 is CASSLGMNSNQPQHF. CDR3 DNA sequence: TGCGCCAGCAGCTTGGGTATGAATAGCAATCAGCCCCAGCATTTT.

The chain has TRBV9 and TRBJ2-1, with 8 bases identical to TRBD1. The germline V gene encodes CDR1 SGDLS and CDR2 YYNGEE. The CDR3 covers 14 residues. Trimming removed 0 bases from V and 4 bases from J; junction bases left unmatched: 0. In nucleotides, the CDR3 is TGTGCCAGCAGCGTAGGGGACAGGTACAATGAGCAGTTCTTC. Its translation is CASSVGDRYNEQFF. Full variable domain (missing parts from reference TRBV9 and TRBJ2-1): DSGVTQTPKHLITATGQRVTLRCSPRSGDLSVYWYQQSLDQGLQFLIQYYNGEERAKGNILERFSAQQFPDLHSELNLSSLELGDSALYFCASSVGDRYNEQFFGPGTRLTVL.

The chain is built from TRBV19 and TRBJ1-5, with TRBD1 as a possible D gene (5 bases). The CDR3 consists of 17 residues. Trimming took off 9 bases at V and 1 base at J, with 22 bases between the two ends. Per the germline V gene, CDR1 is LNHDA and CDR2 is SQIVND (reference sequence). CDR3 amino acids: CASRGYGGVLSNQPQHF. The CDR3 DNA reads TGTGCCAGCCGGGGGTATGGCGGTGTCCTGAGCAATCAGCCCCAGCATTTT.

In this sample, this clone turned up once. The chain carries TRBV18 and TRBJ2-4, with TRBD1 identical over 8 bases. Losses at the gene ends were 3 bases for V and 5 bases for J; bases not matched to a gene: 6. CDR1 is KGHSH and CDR2 is LQKENI in the germline V gene. The length of the CDR3 is 15 residues. The CDR3: CASSPFQGAENIQYF. CDR3 sequence (DNA): TGTGCCAGCTCACCCTTCCAGGGGGCGGAAAACATTCAGTACTTC.

CDR3 residues: CATSDSPPNEQFF. CDR3 bases: TGTGCCACCAGTGATTCCCCTCCCAATGAGCAGTTCTTC. The chain joins TRBV24-1 to TRBJ2-1; D remains unclear. The CDR3 totals 13 residues. Germline CDR1 KGHDR, CDR2 SFDVKD. V lost 2 bases to trimming and J lost 6 bases, with 7 bases between them.

The gene calls are TRBV10-2 and TRBJ2-1; 13 bases match TRBD2. The germline V gene has CDR1 WSHSY and CDR2 SAAADI. Trimming at V came to 6 bases and at J to 0 bases, leaving 5 bases not matched to a gene. The CDR3 is 17 residues long. The CDR3 region has the DNA TGCGCCAGCAGGACCGGGACTAGCGGGAACTCCTACAATGAGCAGTTCTTC. Its translation is CASRTGTSGNSYNEQFF.

The J gene is TRBJ2-1, the V gene TRBV9, with D possibly TRBD2 on 5 matching bases. Germline V lookup: CDR1 SGDLS, CDR2 YYNGEE. Trimming took off 1 base at V and 10 bases at J, with 9 bases between the two ends. This CDR3 has 12 residues. CDR3 residues: CASSVFAGEQFF. The CDR3 DNA reads TGTGCCAGCAGCGTATTTGCGGGCGAGCAGTTCTTC.

This sequence joins TRBV28 and TRBJ2-7, with 8 bases identical to TRBD2. The V gene end was trimmed by 8 bases and the J gene end by 1 base; junction bases not matched to a gene: 7. This CDR3 is 14 amino acids long. CDR1 MDHEN and CDR2 SYDVKM come from the germline V gene. This chain's CDR3 is CASHPGGFSYEQYF. The CDR3 bases are TGTGCCAGCCACCCGGGGGGGTTTTCCTACGAGCAGTACTTC.

This chain links TRBV30 with TRBJ2-2; D may be TRBD2 (5 bases). V lost 4 bases and J lost 1, with 10 bases in between. The CDR3 contains 14 residues. Germline V gene sequence: CDR1 GTSNPN, CDR2 SVGIG (reference sequence). CDR3 bases: TGTGCCTGGAAGGCGGGCCTGAACACCGGGGAGCTGTTTTTT. It specifies CAWKAGLNTGELFF.

The count of this clone is one. The chain is built from TRBV12-3 or TRBV12-4 and TRBJ1-5, with TRBD1 identical over 10 bases. V was clipped by 5 bases and J by 7 bases; unmatched bases: 2. The CDR3 extends over 13 amino acids. The CDR3 is CASSRTGGQPQHF. The DNA of the CDR3 is TGTGCCAGCAGTCGGACAGGGGGGCAGCCCCAGCATTTT.

This clone has only one observation. This sequence joins TRBV6-7 and TRBJ1-6, with 7 bases aligning to TRBD1. TRBV6-7 is identified as an open reading frame with a role that is uncertain. The junction had 6 bases not matched to a gene; V was cut back by 8 bases and J by 11 bases. The CDR3 sequence is 12 residues long. CDR3 coding DNA: TGTGCCAGCCCCTTAGGGGGCCCACCCCTCCACTTT. This encodes CASPLGGPPLHF.

This clone was seen more than once but under ten times. The V and J genes are TRBV16 and TRBJ1-6, with 7 bases that match TRBD1. Germline V gene sequence: CDR1 KGHSY, CDR2 FQNENV. V trimming: 5 bases; J trimming: 7 bases; junction bases outside the gene matches: 5. The CDR3 is made up of 14 amino acids. This CDR3 reads CASSWVTGNSPLHF. In nucleotides, the CDR3 is TGTGCCAGCAGCTGGGTGACAGGGAATTCACCCCTCCACTTT.

This chain links TRBV7-2 with TRBJ2-4; tentatively, D is TRBD1 (6 bases). The CDR3 length is 13 residues. Germline values: CDR1 SGHTA, CDR2 FQGNSA. V was clipped by 5 bases and J by 1 base, with 6 bases between them. In nucleotides, the CDR3 is TGTGCCAGCAGCACAGGGGCCAAAAACATTCAGTACTTC. It codes for CASSTGAKNIQYF.

V gene TRBV28 combines with J gene TRBJ1-1; tentative D call: TRBD1 (6 bases). V was pared by 3 bases and J by 1 base, with 27 bases between. Germline lookup yields CDR1 MDHEN and CDR2 SYDVKM. The CDR3 covers 20 residues. Written as DNA, the CDR3 is TGTGCCAGCAGTTTCGCGCCGGGACACCCCAGGGCGGCAACGAACACTGAAGCTTTCTTT. As protein: CASSFAPGHPRAATNTEAFF.

This chain uses TRBV4-2 with TRBJ1-1, with D perhaps TRBD1 (5 bases). CDR1 and CDR2 from the germline V gene are LGHNA and YNFKEQ. The CDR3 length is 14 residues. V was clipped by 1 base and J by 6 bases, with 12 bases between them. This CDR3 is CASSQASRASEAFF. The CDR3 bases are TGTGCCAGCAGCCAAGCAAGCAGGGCGTCTGAAGCTTTCTTT.

This clone was seen more than once but under ten times. This chain uses TRBV7-9 with TRBJ2-1; 12 bases align to TRBD2. Trimming took 3 bases from V and 6 from J; bases not matched to a gene: 3. The CDR3 totals 15 residues. Germline CDR1 is SEHNR and CDR2 is FQNEAQ (reference sequence). CDR3 DNA: TGTGCCAGCAGCTTCCTAGCGGGAGGGGTCAATGAGCAGTTCTTC. Its protein is CASSFLAGGVNEQFF. The variable domain in full, with the rest retrieved from reference TRBV7-9 and TRBJ2-1, is DTGVSQNPRHKITKRGQNVTFRCDPISEHNRLYWYRQTLGQGPEFLTYFQNEAQLEKSRLLSDRFSAERPKGSFSTLEIQRTEQGDSAMYLCASSFLAGGVNEQFFGPGTRLTVL.

The V call is TRBV27, the J call TRBJ2-7; tentative D call: TRBD1 (6 bases). Germline-derived CDR1 and CDR2 are MNHEY and SMNVEV (reference sequence). CDR3 length: 14 residues. The V end lost 6 bases, the J end lost 0 bases, and 12 bases lay between the germline ends. CDR3 region: CASSRTDSSYEQYF. In DNA, the CDR3 is TGTGCCAGCAGCCGAACGGACAGCTCCTACGAGCAGTACTTC.

In this sample, this clone turned up once. This sequence joins TRBV3-1 (or the pseudogene TRBV3-2) and TRBJ1-3; the D is unclear. The CDR3 contains 18 residues. From germline, CDR1 is LGHDT and CDR2 YNNKEL (reference sequence). Trimming pared 0 bases from V and 0 bases from J, leaving 15 bases between. Written as DNA, the CDR3 is TGTGCCAGCAGCCAAGATCAATCGGCGCAGGTCTCTGGAAACACCATATATTTT. This codes for CASSQDQSAQVSGNTIYF.

The chain has TRBV27 and TRBJ2-5; D is perhaps TRBD2 (7 bases). This CDR3 has 21 residues. V gave up 5 bases and J gave up 4 bases, with 35 bases separating them. CDR1 and CDR2 from the germline V gene are MNHEY and SMNVEV (reference sequence). CDR3 sequence (DNA): TGTGCCAGCAGTGCTCTAGGAGGGGGTTCTGAAGCGGGGTGGTTAGTAGAGACCCAGTACTTC. Amino acid sequence: CASSALGGGSEAGWLVETQYF.

This clone was found many times. The rearrangement links TRBV28 to TRBJ1-4; the D is unclear. Per the germline V gene, CDR1 is MDHEN and CDR2 is SYDVKM. The CDR3 contains 12 residues. With 3 bases removed from V and 8 bases from J, the gap between germline ends came to 7 bases. CDR3 residues: CASSLFGEKLFF. CDR3 nucleotides: TGTGCCAGCAGTTTGTTTGGGGAAAAACTGTTTTTT.

CDR3 in amino acids: CSVRHRGVQETQYF. The CDR3 nucleotides read TGCAGCGTTCGCCACAGGGGGGTACAAGAGACCCAGTACTTC. This chain joins TRBV29-1 and TRBJ2-5; 8 bases line up with TRBD1. The CDR3 spans 14 residues. Germline V gene sequence: CDR1 SQVTM, CDR2 ANQGSEA. J lost 2 bases, V lost 5 bases, and 7 bases had no gene match.

The chain employs TRBV5-6 and TRBJ2-3, with D unclear. Germline V gives CDR1 SGHDT, CDR2 YYEEEE. The CDR3 runs 11 residues. The V gene lost 0 bases and the J gene lost 6 bases, with 2 bases spanning the gap. CDR3 sequence (DNA): TGTGCCAGCAGCTTGGAGGATACGCAGTATTTT. It encodes CASSLEDTQYF.

The chain uses TRBV3-1 (or the pseudogene TRBV3-2) and TRBJ2-6; D remains ambiguous. The germline CDR1 and CDR2 sequences are LGHDT and YNNKEL (reference sequence). Trimming stripped 1 base from V and 0 bases from J, with 1 base between. The CDR3 runs 14 residues. In nucleotides, the CDR3 is TGTGCCAGCAGCCAAGTCTCTGGGGCCAACGTCCTGACTTTC. It translates to CASSQVSGANVLTF.

The chain combines TRBV11-2 with TRBJ2-1; D is possibly TRBD2 (6 bases). The CDR3 contains 16 residues. Germline loops: CDR1 SGHAT, CDR2 FQNNGV. V was cut by 4 bases and J by 0 bases, with 13 bases left in between. CDR3 in amino acids: CASSSSGGNSYNEQFF. The DNA for the CDR3 is TGTGCCAGCAGCTCCTCGGGCGGGAACTCCTACAATGAGCAGTTCTTC.

The chain uses TRBV19 and TRBJ1-4; D ambiguous. Germline V CDR1 and CDR2: LNHDA, SQIVND (reference sequence). The CDR3 runs 17 residues. V lost 4 bases and J 0 bases, leaving 15 bases between the germline ends. The CDR3 reads CASSTPVGLATNEKLFF. DNA of the CDR3: TGTGCCAGTAGTACCCCTGTAGGACTTGCAACTAATGAAAAACTGTTTTTT.

This sequence joins TRBV7-3 and TRBJ2-3; either TRBD1 or TRBD2 may supply D (5 bases each). CDR1 and CDR2 from the germline V gene are SGHTA and FQGTGA. V lost 1 base and J 3 bases, leaving 17 bases between the germline ends. This CDR3 is built from 17 residues. In DNA, the CDR3 is TGTGCCAGCAGCTTAATGGGGACGTTGGGGCCGACAGATACGCAGTATTTT. This encodes CASSLMGTLGPTDTQYF. The whole variable domain, remainder taken from reference TRBV7-3 and TRBJ2-3, is GAGVSQTPSNKVTEKGKYVELRCDPISGHTALYWYRQSLGQGPEFLIYFQGTGAADDSGLPNDRFFAVRPEGSVSTLKIQRTERGDSAVYLCASSLMGTLGPTDTQYFGPGTRLTVL.

The V call is TRBV7-6, the J call TRBJ2-1, with 8 nucleotides matching TRBD2. This CDR3 is built from 15 residues. V dropped 5 bases and J dropped 0; count of bases not matched to a gene: 3. Germline CDR1 and CDR2: SGHVS and FNYEAQ. The CDR3 loop is CASSPRGGSYNEQFF. CDR3 DNA sequence: TGTGCCAGCAGCCCCCGGGGGGGCTCCTACAATGAGCAGTTCTTC.

The chain joins TRBV28 to TRBJ1-2, with D hard to call. From germline, CDR1 is MDHEN and CDR2 SYDVKM. CDR3 length: 13 amino acids. The CDR3 sequence is CASGTSSYYGYTF. The CDR3 DNA follows: TGTGCTTCGGGCACATCGTCTTACTATGGCTACACCTTC.